This T cell receptor (beta chain) was recorded in a study of cytotoxic CD8 clonotypes in ibrutinib-treated CLL. Background on the study: Response samples were taken after a median of approximately 13 months on treatment, range 6 to 36.

Some clones are missing from TCRdb's copy, which holds only in-frame ones; the method was immunoSEQ multiplex PCR. Of some 200,000 clones in the sample, 75% to 85% were seen once. Study-level findings and limits: The public clonotypes identified were infrequent and showed contraction or stability on treatment.

Germline loops: CDR1 SGHRS, CDR2 YFSETQ. The CDR3 totals 15 residues. V was pared by 3 bases and J by 1 base, with 12 bases between. This clone has a handful of counts. Its antigen is not known. The TCR originated in a human donor with chronic lymphocytic leukemia. The chain links TRBV5-1 to TRBJ2-3, with D hard to call. This specimen was PBMCs, taken after 12 months of ibrutinib treatment. The CDR3 DNA reads TGCGCCAGCAGCTCCACCTCTGATGGCACAGATACGCAGTATTTT. Amino acids: CASSSTSDGTDTQYF. Based on the CDR3 plus reference TRBV5-1 and TRBJ2-3, the full variable domain is KAGVTQTPRYLIKTRGQQVTLSCSPISGHRSVSWYQQTPGQGLQFLFEYFSETQRNKGNFPGRFSGRQFSNSRSEMNVSTLELGDSALYLCASSSTSDGTDTQYFGPGTRLTVL.